One and the same sample provided the 7 T cell receptor beta chains below, sequenced in a study of T cell repertoires in cytomegalovirus infection. These receptors have no identified antigens. One entry per CDR3 protein results from TCRdb running MiXCR on the reads. The sample yields roughly 920,000 distinct CDR3 sequences, around 32% seen once. The sample in question was cultured CD8+ T cells from PBMCs, obtained from culture after CMV antigen stimulation. The receptors derive from a human donor in good health (CMV status not recorded). Some clones in this sample may be carry-over from other donors' samples.

The V gene is TRBV6-1, the J gene TRBJ2-7; D call uncertain. CDR3 size: 12 residues. CDR1 is MNHNS, CDR2 SASEGT, per germline. Trimming took 7 bases from V and 3 from J, leaving 10 bases between them. The chain's CDR3 is CASTEVGYEQYF. The CDR3 nucleotides are TGTGCCAGCACCGAGGTAGGCTACGAGCAGTACTTC.

This clonotype has a handful of counts. J is TRBJ1-1 and V is TRBV10-2; D remains unclear. CDR1 and CDR2 from the germline V gene are WSHSY and SAAADI. This CDR3 comprises 12 residues. Trimming took 8 bases from V and 8 from J, leaving 15 bases between them. The CDR3 loop reads CASRGPRQEAFF. The CDR3 coding sequence is TGCGCCAGCCGGGGTCCCCGACAAGAAGCTTTCTTT.

This clonotype turned up a few times. The chain joins TRBV27 to TRBJ2-2, with a weak D call TRBD2 (6 bases). V was clipped by 6 bases and J by 4 bases, with 24 bases between them. CDR1 and CDR2 (germline): MNHEY, SMNVEV (reference sequence). The CDR3 extends over 18 amino acids. CDR3 residues: CASSLISWGDGGTGELFF. CDR3 sequence (DNA): TGTGCCAGCAGCCTAATATCCTGGGGGGACGGAGGCACCGGGGAGCTGTTTTTT.

The chain has TRBV27 and TRBJ2-7, with D unresolved. Germline V CDR1 and CDR2: MNHEY, SMNVEV (reference sequence). The CDR3 runs 14 residues. Trimming stripped 5 bases from V and 0 bases from J, with 11 bases between. CDR3 in DNA: TGTGCCAGCAGTATCCGCCTTAGCTCCTACGAGCAGTACTTC. Translated: CASSIRLSSYEQYF.

The CDR3 loop reads CASSPRGTPIYGYTF. CDR3 bases: TGTGCCAGCAGCCCCCGGGGTACCCCTATCTATGGCTACACCTTC. This rearrangement joins TRBV27 to TRBJ1-2, with no clear D. Germline lookup yields CDR1 MNHEY and CDR2 SMNVEV (reference sequence). V was shortened by 6 bases and J by 4 bases, with 18 bases between the two germline ends. The CDR3 has 15 amino acids.

For this clonotype: This sequence may be a read error, since a much larger clone differs from it by one base. The genes are TRBV11-2 and TRBJ1-5; TRBD1 matches at 7 bases. This CDR3 is 15 amino acids long. Germline V gene data show CDR1 as SGHAT and CDR2 as FQNNGV. The CDR3 DNA sequence: TGTGTCAGCAGCCACCTCACAGGGGGCAATCAGCCCCAGCATTTT. Its protein product is CVSSHLTGGNQPQHF.

As for this clonotype: A much larger clone lies one base from this, so it may be a read error. This rearrangement joins TRBV7-9 to TRBJ1-1; D is unclear. The CDR3 extends over 14 amino acids. Germline-derived CDR1 and CDR2 are SEHNR and FQNEAQ (reference sequence). Trimming stripped 0 bases from V and 1 base from J, with 6 bases between. The CDR3 region is CASSLANRNTEAFF. CDR3 DNA sequence: TGTGCCAGCAGCTTAGCCAACAGGAACACTGAAGCTTTCTTT.